These 5 T cell receptor beta chains were all obtained from the same sample, sequenced in a study of blood T cell repertoires in COVID-19. Sequenced by immunoSEQ multiplex PCR; TCRdb stores in-frame clones only, minus some. The sample yields roughly 130,000 clones, around 83% seen once. The sequenced material came from peripheral blood. The source of these receptors is a man in his forties or fifties with active or convalescent COVID-19.

The gene calls are TRBV5-6 and TRBJ1-6; D remains ambiguous. The germline CDR1 and CDR2 sequences are SGHDT and YYEEEE. The CDR3 runs 13 residues. The V end was cut by 0 bases, the J end by 7 bases, with 5 bases between. CDR3: CASSLELNSPLHF. The CDR3 DNA reads as TGTGCCAGCAGCTTGGAGCTCAATTCACCCCTCCACTTT. Using reference TRBV5-6 and TRBJ1-6 for the parts outside the CDR3, the full variable domain is DAGVTQSPTHLIKTRGQQVTLRCSPKSGHDTVSWYQQALGQGPQFIFQYYEEEERQRGNFPDRFSGHQFPNYSSELNVNALLLGDSALYLCASSLELNSPLHFGNGTRLTVT.

The rearrangement links TRBV6-5 to TRBJ1-2; no clear D. The CDR3 runs to 12 residues. Germline loops: CDR1 MNHEY, CDR2 SVGAGI. The V end was cut by 6 bases, the J end by 9 bases, with 14 bases between. This chain's CDR3 is CASRPGATRYTF. The CDR3 DNA follows: TGTGCCAGCAGACCGGGAGCCACCCGCTACACCTTC.

The rearrangement joins TRBV7-9 to TRBJ2-1, with 14 positions matching TRBD2. Germline trimming cut 1 base from V and 10 bases from J; bases unmatched to any gene: 9. The CDR3 runs to 17 residues. In germline, CDR1 is SEHNR, CDR2 FQNEAQ (reference sequence). The CDR3 is CASSLVLTSGGAEEQFF. DNA for the CDR3: TGTGCCAGCAGCTTAGTATTGACTAGCGGGGGGGCGGAAGAGCAGTTCTTC.

The gene calls are TRBV5-4 and TRBJ2-1; TRBD2 matches at 7 bases. The CDR3 totals 14 residues. From germline, CDR1 is SGHNT and CDR2 YYREEE (reference sequence). Germline trimming cut 0 bases from V and 9 bases from J; bases unmatched to any gene: 6. The CDR3 loop is CASSLERGAREQFF. CDR3 DNA sequence: TGTGCCAGCAGCTTGGAGCGGGGAGCTCGTGAGCAGTTCTTC.

The gene calls are TRBV6-2 or TRBV6-3 and TRBJ1-5; 8 bases align to TRBD1. V shed 5 bases and J 7 bases; nucleotides not matched to a gene: 10. The CDR3 is 15 residues long. Germline V lookup: CDR1 MNHEY, CDR2 SVGEGT. The CDR3 is CASSDPGGVWQPQHF. Written as DNA, the CDR3 is TGTGCCAGCAGTGACCCAGGGGGCGTCTGGCAGCCCCAGCATTTT.